This T cell receptor (beta chain) was obtained from a study of siplizumab effects on memory and regulatory T cells. The assay was immunoSEQ multiplex PCR, and TCRdb's table has in-frame clones only and misses some. The data show over 85,000 clones, 80% to 95% seen once. This clone showed up just once. The CDR3 consists of 15 residues. V dropped 1 base and J dropped 0 bases, with 7 bases sitting between them. The germline gives CDR1 SNHLY, CDR2 FYNNEI. The V and J genes are TRBV2 and TRBJ2-1; D not certain. This receptor was taken from a human donor in good health. The specimen was CD4+ T cells sorted from blood. This CDR3 is CASSEEASSYNEQFF. CDR3 sequence (DNA): TGTGCCAGCAGTGAAGAAGCGAGCTCCTACAATGAGCAGTTCTTC.